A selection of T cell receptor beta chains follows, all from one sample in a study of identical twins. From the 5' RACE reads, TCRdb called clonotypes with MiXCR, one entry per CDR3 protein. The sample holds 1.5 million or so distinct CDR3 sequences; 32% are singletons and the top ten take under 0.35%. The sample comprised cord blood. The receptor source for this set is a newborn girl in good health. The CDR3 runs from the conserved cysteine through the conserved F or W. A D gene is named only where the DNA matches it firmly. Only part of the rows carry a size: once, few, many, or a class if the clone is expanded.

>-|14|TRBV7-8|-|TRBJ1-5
CASSLGVPYGTQHF
TGTGCCAGCAGCTTAGGGGTTCCCTATGGGACCCAGCATTTT
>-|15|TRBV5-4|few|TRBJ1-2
CASSFVLGREQGYTF
TGTGCCAGCAGCTTTGTATTGGGACGGGAGCAAGGCTACACCTTC
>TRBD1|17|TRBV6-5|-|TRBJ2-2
CASSYSTGQPNTGELFF
TGTGCCAGCAGTTACTCGACGGGACAGCCTAACACCGGGGAGCTGTTTTTT
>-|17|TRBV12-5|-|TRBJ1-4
CASGLVRRGATNEKLFF
TGTGCTAGTGGTTTGGTACGAAGGGGCGCAACTAATGAAAAACTGTTTTTT
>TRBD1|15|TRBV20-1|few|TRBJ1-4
CSARVWDRGQEKLFF
TGCAGTGCTAGAGTCTGGGACAGGGGCCAAGAAAAACTGTTTTTT
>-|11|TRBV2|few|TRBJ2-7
CASSEGSEQYF
TGTGCCAGCAGTGAGGGGAGCGAGCAGTACTTC
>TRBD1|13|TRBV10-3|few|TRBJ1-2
CAISGQGSYGYTF
TGTGCCATCAGTGGACAGGGGAGCTATGGCTACACCTTC
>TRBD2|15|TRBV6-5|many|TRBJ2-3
CASSYASGRTDTQYF
TGTGCCAGCAGTTACGCTAGCGGGAGGACAGATACGCAGTATTTT
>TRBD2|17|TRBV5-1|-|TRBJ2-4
CVSSLGLAGAPKNIQYF
TGCGTCAGCAGCTTGGGGCTAGCGGGGGCCCCTAAAAACATTCAGTACTTC
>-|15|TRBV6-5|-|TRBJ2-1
CASSYSKGGYNEQFF
TGTGCCAGCAGTTACTCGAAAGGCGGATACAATGAGCAGTTCTTC
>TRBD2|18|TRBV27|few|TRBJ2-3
CASRTRTSGASSTDTQYF
TGTGCCAGCAGGACGAGGACTAGCGGGGCTTCTAGCACAGATACGCAGTATTTT
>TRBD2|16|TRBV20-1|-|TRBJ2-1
CSAREIGLAKENEQFF
TGCAGTGCTAGAGAGATTGGACTAGCGAAGGAGAATGAGCAGTTCTTC
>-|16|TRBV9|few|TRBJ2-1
CASSVEPSWDYNEQFF
TGTGCCAGCAGCGTAGAGCCTAGCTGGGACTACAATGAGCAGTTCTTC
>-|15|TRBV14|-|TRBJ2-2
CASSQAYPNTGELFF
TGTGCCAGCAGCCAGGCCTACCCAAACACCGGGGAGCTGTTTTTT
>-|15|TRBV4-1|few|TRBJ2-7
CASSQDKSGAYEQYF
TGCGCCAGCAGCCAAGATAAGAGCGGTGCCTACGAGCAGTACTTC
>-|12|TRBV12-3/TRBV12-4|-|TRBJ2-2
CASSTQTGELFF
TGTGCCAGCAGTACTCAGACCGGGGAGCTGTTTTTT
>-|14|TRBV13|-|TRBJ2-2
CASSLPRNTGELFF
TGTGCCAGCAGCTTGCCCAGGAACACCGGGGAGCTGTTTTTT
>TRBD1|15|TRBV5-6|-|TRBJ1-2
CASSFGTGTNYGYTF
TGTGCCAGCAGCTTTGGGACAGGAACTAACTATGGCTACACCTTC
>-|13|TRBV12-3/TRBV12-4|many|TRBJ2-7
CASSLTTRYEQYF
TGTGCCAGCAGTTTAACTACTCGCTACGAGCAGTACTTC
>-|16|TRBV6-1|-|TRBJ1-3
CASSEPQDYAGNTIYF
TGTGCCAGCAGTGAACCCCAGGATTATGCTGGAAACACCATATATTTT
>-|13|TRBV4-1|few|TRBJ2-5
CASSQDPPETQYF
TGCGCCAGCAGCCAAGATCCTCCAGAGACCCAGTACTTC
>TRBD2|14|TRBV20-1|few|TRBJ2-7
CSARGLAGGTEQYF
TGCAGTGCTAGGGGACTAGCGGGGGGAACCGAGCAGTACTTC
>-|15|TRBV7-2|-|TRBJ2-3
CASSRDGASTDTQYF
TGTGCCAGCAGCCGCGACGGAGCTAGCACAGATACGCAGTATTTT
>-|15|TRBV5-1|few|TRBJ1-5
CASSPAGVYNQPQHF
TGTGCCAGCAGCCCGGCGGGAGTCTACAATCAGCCCCAGCATTTT
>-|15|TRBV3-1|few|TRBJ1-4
CASSQDPTTNEKLFF
TGTGCCAGCAGCCAAGATCCCACAACTAATGAAAAACTGTTTTTT
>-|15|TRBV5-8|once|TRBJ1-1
CASSPWVGMNTEAFF
TGTGCCAGCAGCCCTTGGGTCGGGATGAACACTGAAGCTTTCTTT
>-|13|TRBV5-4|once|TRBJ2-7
CASSEGPSTTQYF
TGTGCCAGCAGCGAGGGCCCTAGCACCACCCAGTACTTC
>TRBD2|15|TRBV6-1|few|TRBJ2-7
CASSEIGGGTYEQYF
TGTGCCAGCAGTGAAATTGGGGGAGGGACCTACGAGCAGTACTTC
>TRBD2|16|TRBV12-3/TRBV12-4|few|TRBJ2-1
CASSLALAVSYNEQFF
TGTGCCAGCAGTTTAGCCCTAGCGGTTTCCTACAATGAGCAGTTCTTC
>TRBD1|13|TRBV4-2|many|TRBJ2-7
CASSHPGGYEQYF
TGTGCCAGCAGCCACCCAGGGGGTTACGAGCAGTACTTC
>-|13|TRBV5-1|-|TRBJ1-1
CASSSMDNTEAFF
TGCGCCAGCAGCTCCATGGACAACACTGAAGCTTTCTTT
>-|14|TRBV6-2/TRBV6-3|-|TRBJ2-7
CASRPRQDSYEQYF
TGTGCCAGCCGCCCCAGACAGGATTCCTACGAGCAGTACTTC
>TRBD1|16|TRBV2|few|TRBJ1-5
CASSRGGQGVNQPQHF
TGTGCCAGCAGTCGAGGGGGACAGGGGGTCAATCAGCCCCAGCATTTT
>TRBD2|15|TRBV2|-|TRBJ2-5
CASTGTSGYRGEQYF
TGTGCCAGCACAGGGACTAGCGGGTACAGGGGTGAGCAGTACTTC
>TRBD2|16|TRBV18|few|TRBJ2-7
CASSKTSGGASYEQYF
TGTGCCAGCTCAAAGACTAGCGGGGGGGCCTCCTACGAGCAGTACTTC
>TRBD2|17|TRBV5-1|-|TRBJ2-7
CASSLGLAASSYNEQYF
TGCGCCAGCAGCTTGGGTCTAGCGGCTAGCTCCTACAATGAGCAGTACTTC
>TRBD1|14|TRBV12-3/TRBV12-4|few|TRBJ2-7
CASSRDRTLYEQYF
TGTGCCAGCAGTCGGGACAGGACCCTCTACGAGCAGTACTTC
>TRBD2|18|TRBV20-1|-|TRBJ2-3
CSARVGHTSVFSTDTQYF
TGCAGTGCTAGAGTCGGACACACTAGCGTTTTTTCCACAGATACGCAGTATTTT
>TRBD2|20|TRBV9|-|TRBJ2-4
CASSVGTSGRLMRAKNIQYF
TGTGCCAGCAGCGTCGGTACTAGCGGGAGACTGATGCGAGCCAAAAACATTCAGTACTTC
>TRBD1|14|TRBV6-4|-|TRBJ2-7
CASTPRTGVHEQYF
TGTGCCAGCACCCCAAGAACAGGGGTCCATGAGCAGTACTTC
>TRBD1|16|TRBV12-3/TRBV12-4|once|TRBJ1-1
CASSLRTGAGMTEAFF
TGTGCCAGCAGTTTAAGGACAGGGGCTGGTATGACTGAAGCTTTCTTT
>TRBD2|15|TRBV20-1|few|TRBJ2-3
CSANQREGPTDTRYF
TGCAGTGCCAATCAGCGGGAGGGCCCCACAGATACGCGGTATTTT
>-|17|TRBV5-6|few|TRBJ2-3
CASSRPGWLDYTDTQYF
TGTGCCAGCAGCCGACCCGGCTGGCTAGACTACACAGATACGCAGTATTTT
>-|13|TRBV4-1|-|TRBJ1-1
CASSQEGGPEAFF
TGCGCCAGCAGCCAAGAGGGGGGCCCTGAAGCTTTCTTT
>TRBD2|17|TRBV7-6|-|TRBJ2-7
CASSLAGTSGGIYEQYF
TGTGCCAGCAGCTTAGCCGGGACTAGCGGGGGGATCTACGAGCAGTACTTC
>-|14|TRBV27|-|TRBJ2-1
CASSFQLGGDEQFF
TGTGCCAGCAGTTTCCAGCTAGGGGGGGATGAGCAGTTCTTC
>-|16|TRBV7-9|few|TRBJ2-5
CASSLGRGGKKETQYF
TGTGCCAGCAGCTTAGGCAGGGGGGGAAAAAAAGAGACCCAGTACTTT
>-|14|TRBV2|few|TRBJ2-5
CASRIPGQQETQYF
TGTGCCAGCAGGATACCGGGACAACAAGAGACCCAGTACTTC
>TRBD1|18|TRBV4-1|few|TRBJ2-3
CASSQESAGTGVTDTQYF
TGCGCCAGCAGCCAAGAATCCGCCGGGACAGGGGTGACAGATACGCAGTATTTT
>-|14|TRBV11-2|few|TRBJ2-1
CASSSENVNNEQFF
TGTGCCAGCAGTTCCGAAAACGTAAACAATGAGCAGTTCTTC
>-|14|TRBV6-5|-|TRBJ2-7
CASSYGLAHNEQYF
TGTGCCAGCAGTTACGGCCTAGCTCACAATGAGCAGTACTTC
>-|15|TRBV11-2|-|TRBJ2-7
CASSLDPPGTYEQYF
TGTGCCAGCAGCTTAGATCCTCCGGGGACCTACGAGCAGTACTTC
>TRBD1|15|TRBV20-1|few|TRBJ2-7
CSASRGGTGALEQYF
TGCAGTGCTAGCCGAGGCGGGACAGGCGCCTTAGAGCAGTACTTC
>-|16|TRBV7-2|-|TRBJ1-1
CASSLRRTGPNTEAFF
TGTGCCAGCAGCCTCCGGAGAACGGGGCCGAACACTGAAGCTTTCTTT
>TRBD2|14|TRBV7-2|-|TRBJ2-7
CASSLDLAGFEQYF
TGTGCCAGCAGCTTAGATCTAGCGGGGTTCGAGCAGTACTTC
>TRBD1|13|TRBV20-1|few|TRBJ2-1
CSPRDREYNEQFF
TGCAGCCCAAGAGACAGGGAGTACAATGAGCAGTTCTTC
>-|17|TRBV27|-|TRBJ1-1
CASSPYAIGAPNTEAFF
TGTGCCAGCAGTCCCTACGCCATCGGAGCACCGAACACTGAAGCTTTCTTT
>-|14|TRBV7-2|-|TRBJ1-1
CASSLAGSNTEAFF
TGTGCCAGCAGCTTGGCAGGATCGAACACTGAAGCTTTCTTT
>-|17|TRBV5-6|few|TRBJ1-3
CASSLPTGYSSGNTIYF
TGTGCCAGCAGCCTCCCGACAGGCTATAGCTCTGGAAACACCATATATTTT
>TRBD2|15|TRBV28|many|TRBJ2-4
CASSLRGGAKNIQYF
TGTGCCAGCAGTCTCCGCGGGGGGGCCAAAAACATTCAGTACTTC